The T cell receptor beta chain described here comes from a study of CD8 T cell repertoires and HIV-1 epitope variants. Overall study context: Each of Twenty-five Gag and Nef epitope peptides stimulated a separate culture. An approximately nine-day culture received IL-2, IL-7 and IL-15 on days 3 and 7.

Clones were sequenced by immunoSEQ multiplex PCR, and TCRdb holds only the in-frame ones, with some missing. This sample yields over 4,000 clones, of which approximately 70% are seen a single time; around two fifths belongs to the top ten. This clone occurred a few times. What it binds is unknown. CDR3 length: 17 residues. Study results and limitations: About ten TCR beta clonotypes were antigen-specific, more than five apparently recognizing autologous or escape variants.

Sequenced: cultured CD8+ T cells derived from PBMCs. This sequence originates from a male donor with HIV. The gene calls are TRBV21-1 and TRBJ1-1; the table's TRBD1 call for D was not verified on the DNA. TRBV21-1 is shown as a pseudogene. For the CDR3, the DNA is TGTGCCAGCAGCATCCAGGGGGACAGACCCTCGACCCCACAAGCTTTCTTT. This codes for CASSIQGDRPSTPQAFF.